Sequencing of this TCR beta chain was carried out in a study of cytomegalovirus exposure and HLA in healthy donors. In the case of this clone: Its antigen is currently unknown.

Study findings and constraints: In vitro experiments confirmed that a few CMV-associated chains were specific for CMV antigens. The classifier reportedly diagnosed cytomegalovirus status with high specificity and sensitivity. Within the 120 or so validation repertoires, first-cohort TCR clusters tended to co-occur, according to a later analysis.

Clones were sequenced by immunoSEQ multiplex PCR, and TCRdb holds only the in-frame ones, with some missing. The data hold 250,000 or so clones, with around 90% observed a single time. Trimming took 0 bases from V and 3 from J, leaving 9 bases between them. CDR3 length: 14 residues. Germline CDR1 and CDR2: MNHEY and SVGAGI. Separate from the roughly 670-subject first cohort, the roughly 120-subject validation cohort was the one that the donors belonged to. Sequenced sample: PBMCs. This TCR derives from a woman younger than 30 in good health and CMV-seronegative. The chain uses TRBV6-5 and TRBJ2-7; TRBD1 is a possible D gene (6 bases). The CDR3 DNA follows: TGTGCCAGCAGTTACTCAGGACAGTTCTACGAGCAGTACTTC. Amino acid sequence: CASSYSGQFYEQYF.